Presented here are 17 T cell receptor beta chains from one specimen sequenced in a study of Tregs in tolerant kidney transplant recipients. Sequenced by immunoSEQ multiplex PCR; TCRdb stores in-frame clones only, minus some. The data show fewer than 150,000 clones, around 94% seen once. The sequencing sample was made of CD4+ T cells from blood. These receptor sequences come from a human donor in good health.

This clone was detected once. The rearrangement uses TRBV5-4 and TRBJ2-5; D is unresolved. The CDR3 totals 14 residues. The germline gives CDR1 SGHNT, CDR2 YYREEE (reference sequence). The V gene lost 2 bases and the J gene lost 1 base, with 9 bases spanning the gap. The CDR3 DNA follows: TGTGCCAGCAGCTTCTCAGCGAGCCAAGAGACCCAGTACTTC. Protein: CASSFSASQETQYF.

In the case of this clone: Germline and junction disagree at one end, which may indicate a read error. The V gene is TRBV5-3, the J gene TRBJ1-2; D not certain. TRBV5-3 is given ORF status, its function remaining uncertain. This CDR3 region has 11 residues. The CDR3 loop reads CARTLDYGYTF. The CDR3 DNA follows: TGTGCCAGAACCTTGGACTATGGCTACACCTTC.

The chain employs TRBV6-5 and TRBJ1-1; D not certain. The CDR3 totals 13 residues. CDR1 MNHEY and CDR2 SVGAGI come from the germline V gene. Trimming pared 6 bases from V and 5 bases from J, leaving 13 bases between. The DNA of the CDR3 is TGTGCCAGCAGACCTCTGGGAAGAACTGAAGCTTTCTTT. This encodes CASRPLGRTEAFF.

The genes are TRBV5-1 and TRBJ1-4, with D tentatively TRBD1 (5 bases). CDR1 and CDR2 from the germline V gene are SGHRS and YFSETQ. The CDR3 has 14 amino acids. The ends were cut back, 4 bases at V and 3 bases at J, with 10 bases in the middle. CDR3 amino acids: CASSPTVPNEKLFF. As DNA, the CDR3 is TGCGCCAGCAGCCCGACAGTACCTAATGAAAAACTGTTTTTT.

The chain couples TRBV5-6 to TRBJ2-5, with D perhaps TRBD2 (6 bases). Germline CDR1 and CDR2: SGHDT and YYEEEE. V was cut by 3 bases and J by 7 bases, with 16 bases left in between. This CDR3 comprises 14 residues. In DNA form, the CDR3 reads TGTGCCAGCAGCTCGGTGGCGGGGTCATGGACCCAGTACTTC. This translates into CASSSVAGSWTQYF.

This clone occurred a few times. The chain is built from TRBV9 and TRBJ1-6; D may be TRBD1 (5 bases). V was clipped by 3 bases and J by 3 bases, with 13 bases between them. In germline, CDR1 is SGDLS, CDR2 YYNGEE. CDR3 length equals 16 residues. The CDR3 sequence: CASSERGKGYNSPLHF. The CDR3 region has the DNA TGTGCCAGCAGCGAGAGGGGAAAGGGCTATAATTCACCCCTCCACTTT.

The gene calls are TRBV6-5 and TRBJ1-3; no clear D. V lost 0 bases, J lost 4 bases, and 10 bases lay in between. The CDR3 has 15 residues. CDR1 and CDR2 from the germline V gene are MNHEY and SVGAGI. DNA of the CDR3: TGTGCCAGCAGTTACTCAAGGCTGGGAGGAAACACCATATATTTT. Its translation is CASSYSRLGGNTIYF.

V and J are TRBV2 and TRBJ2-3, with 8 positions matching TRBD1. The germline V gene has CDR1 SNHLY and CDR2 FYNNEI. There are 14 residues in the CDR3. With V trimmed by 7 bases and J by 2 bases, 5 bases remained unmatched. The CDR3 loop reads CASTRQGTTDTQYF. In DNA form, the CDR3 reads TGTGCCAGCACACGACAGGGGACCACAGATACGCAGTATTTT.

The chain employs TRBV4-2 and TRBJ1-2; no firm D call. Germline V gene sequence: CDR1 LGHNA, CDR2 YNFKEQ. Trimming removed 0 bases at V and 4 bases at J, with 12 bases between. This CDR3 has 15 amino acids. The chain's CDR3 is CASSQEHREGYGYTF. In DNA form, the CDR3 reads TGTGCCAGCAGCCAAGAACACCGGGAGGGCTATGGCTACACCTTC.

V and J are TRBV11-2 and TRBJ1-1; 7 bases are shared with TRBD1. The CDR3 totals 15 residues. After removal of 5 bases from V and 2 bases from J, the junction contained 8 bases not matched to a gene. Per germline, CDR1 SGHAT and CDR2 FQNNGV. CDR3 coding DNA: TGTGCCAGCAGCAATCCCAGACAGGGCAACACTGAAGCTTTCTTT. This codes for CASSNPRQGNTEAFF.

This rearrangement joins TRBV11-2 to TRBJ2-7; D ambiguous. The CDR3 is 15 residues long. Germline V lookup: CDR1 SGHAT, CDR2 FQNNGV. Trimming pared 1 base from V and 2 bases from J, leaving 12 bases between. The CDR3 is CASSLAAGETYEQYF. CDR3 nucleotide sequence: TGTGCCAGCAGCTTAGCAGCCGGAGAGACCTACGAGCAGTACTTC.

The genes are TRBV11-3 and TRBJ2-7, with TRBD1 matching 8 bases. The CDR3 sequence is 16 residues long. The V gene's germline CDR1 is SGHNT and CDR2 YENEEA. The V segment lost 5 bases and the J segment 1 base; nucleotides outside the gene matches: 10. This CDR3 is CASSQATGQASYEQYF. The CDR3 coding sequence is TGTGCCAGCAGCCAAGCAACGGGACAGGCTTCCTACGAGCAGTACTTC.

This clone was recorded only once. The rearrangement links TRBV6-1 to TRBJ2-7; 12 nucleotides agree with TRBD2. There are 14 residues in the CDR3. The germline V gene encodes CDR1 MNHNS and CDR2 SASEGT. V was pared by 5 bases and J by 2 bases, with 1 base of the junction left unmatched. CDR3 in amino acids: CASSRLAGAYEQYF. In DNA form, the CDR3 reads TGTGCCAGCAGTAGACTAGCGGGAGCCTACGAGCAGTACTTC.

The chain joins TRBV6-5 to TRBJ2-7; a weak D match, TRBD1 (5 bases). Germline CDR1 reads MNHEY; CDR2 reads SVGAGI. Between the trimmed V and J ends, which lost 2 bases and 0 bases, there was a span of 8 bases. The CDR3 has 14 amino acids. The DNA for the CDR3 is TGTGCCAGCAGTTACGGGCAGGGCTCCTACGAGCAGTACTTC. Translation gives CASSYGQGSYEQYF.

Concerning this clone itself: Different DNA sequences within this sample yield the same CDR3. CDR3 nucleotide sequence: TGTGCCAGTAGTTCCTTATTAAGCTCTGGGGCCAACGTCCTGACTTTC. Translating gives CASSSLLSSGANVLTF. V and J are TRBV19 and TRBJ2-6; D gene ambiguous. Trimming removed 5 bases at V and 0 bases at J, with 11 bases between. CDR1 and CDR2 from the germline V gene are LNHDA and SQIVND (reference sequence). CDR3 length: 16 residues.

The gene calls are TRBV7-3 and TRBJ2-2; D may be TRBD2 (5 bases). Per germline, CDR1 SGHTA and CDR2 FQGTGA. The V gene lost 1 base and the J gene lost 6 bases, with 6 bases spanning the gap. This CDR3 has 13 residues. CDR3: CASSLKGAGELFF. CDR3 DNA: TGTGCCAGCAGCTTAAAGGGAGCCGGGGAGCTGTTTTTT.

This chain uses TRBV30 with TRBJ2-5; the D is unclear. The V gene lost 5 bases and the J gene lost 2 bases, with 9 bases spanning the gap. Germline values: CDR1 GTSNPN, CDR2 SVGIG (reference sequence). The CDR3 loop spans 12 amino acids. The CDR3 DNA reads TGTGCCTGGGCAGTGCAGCAAGAGACCCAGTACTTC. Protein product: CAWAVQQETQYF.